This TCR beta chain was retrieved from a study of chemoradiotherapy in HPV16-positive cancers. At the level of the study: Two HPV16-positive patients' cells yielded candidate HPV-specific clones and common motifs.

Here immunoSEQ multiplex PCR was the method, and the copy in TCRdb shows in-frame clones only, minus some. This table has just over 7,500 clones, about 80% appearing once. Germline CDR1 reads SGHAT; CDR2 reads FQDESV (reference sequence). V was pared by 3 bases and J by 3 bases, with 9 bases between. The CDR3 sequence is 13 residues long. The chain joins TRBV11-1 to TRBJ2-7; no definite D call. The origin of this receptor is a human donor with HPV-associated anogenital cancer. Sequenced material: blood, taken from a patient who underwent chemoradiotherapy. This CDR3 reads CASSFSQDYEQYF. The DNA of the CDR3 is TGTGCCAGCAGCTTCAGCCAGGACTACGAGCAGTACTTC. Full variable domain (missing parts from reference TRBV11-1 and TRBJ2-7): EAEVAQSPRYKITEKSQAVAFWCDPISGHATLYWYRQILGQGPELLVQFQDESVVDDSQLPKDRFSAERLKGVDSTLKIQPAELGDSAMYLCASSFSQDYEQYFGPGTRLTVT.